This entry features one T cell receptor beta chain sequence. The antigen it recognizes is unknown. Per-base qualities were not stored, and no clone one base away is much larger. The data belong to a study of CD8 T cells in ankylosing spondylitis listed by TCRdb under 2017. Context from the whole study: To find TCR variants linked to disease, the study profiled T cell receptor beta repertoires in ankylosing spondylitis patients and healthy donors. Peripheral blood samples were taken, and synovial fluid was additionally collected from ankylosing spondylitis patients. The whole study cohort included 108 healthy donors and 20 to 25 ankylosing spondylitis patients.

CDR1 and CDR2 (SEHNR, FQNEAQ) derive from the germline V gene (reference sequence). Clipping removes 4 bases from V and 6 bases from J, with 5 as the unmatched junction base count. From the cysteine up to the phenylalanine, the CDR3 has a length of 13 residues. This entry keeps only the CDR3 DNA: 39 bases, framed from base 1. What the study reported, not specific to this receptor: The disease-linked clones were reported to be significantly enriched in matched synovial fluid samples from ankylosing spondylitis patients. A TCR beta motif of several highly homologous amino acid variants appeared characteristic of blood from ankylosing spondylitis patients. Some TCR beta motif variants had previously been reported in synovial fluid and blood of reactive arthritis patients, which suggested common disease-initiation mechanisms. In peripheral blood, the disease-linked clones were found at relatively low frequencies and had a CD8+ phenotype.

This sample was sequenced with an Illumina HiSeq 2500. Quantitative 5'-RACE with molecular barcodes was used to prepare TCR beta libraries. Regarding the original processing steps: To identify disease-linked TCR variants, a new computational method was used, one built on a probabilistic model of VDJ rearrangement. TCRdb handled the public reads itself, with Q25 trimming in fastp and clone calling in MiXCR, and kept productive beta chains. For every CDR3 protein sequence, its rows merge into one entry that carries the most common genes and DNA. TCRdb, not the authors, supplied the V and J calls. The sample table lists hundreds of thousands of distinct CDR3 sequences, 15% to 20% of them with a count of one. The top ten constitute over 1% of the sample.

Sequencing was carried out using blood, either unsorted or a sorted T cell fraction (not recorded which). The TCR was taken from a male donor with ankylosing spondylitis. Rearrangement joined TRBV7-9 to TRBJ2-7; TRBD2 lines up with 8 middle nucleotides. This receptor carries the CDR3 CASSYREGLEQYF. Here is the DNA: TGTGCCAGCAGCTACCGGGAGGGACTCGAGCAGTACTTC.